This passage covers 18 T cell receptor beta chains from one sample sequenced in a study of immune evolution from preneoplasia to lung adenocarcinoma (dated by TCRdb to the early 2020s). The library was obtained by the immunoSEQ multiplex PCR assay. The source is immuneACCESS, and TCRdb retained only in-frame sequences with V and J called. Part of the clones is not carried over; for the studies checked, unresolved V genes explain less than half of this, and the remainder is unexplained. This sample has roughly 21,000 clones in its table, and 75% of those were observed once. The ten largest make up 5.6% of the sample. The sequencing input was FFPE invasive lung adenocarcinoma tissue. The cell subset or site label of this sample denotes: frankly invasive lung adenocarcinoma (ADC). These TCRs come from a person in their sixties with lung adenocarcinoma.

As concerns this clone: One end of the junction varies from germline; a read error may be responsible. The sample carries other DNA sequences with the same CDR3. CDR3 protein: CASRRPGQEHGYTF. The CDR3 DNA reads as TGTGCTAGCAGGAGACCGGGACAGGAGCATGGCTACACCTTC. This sequence joins TRBV28 and TRBJ1-2; TRBD1 aligns across 8 bases. Germline assignment: CDR1 MDHEN and CDR2 SYDVKM. This CDR3 comprises 14 residues.

V and J are TRBV5-6 and TRBJ1-2, with D perhaps matching TRBD1 (5 bases). The CDR3 sequence is 12 residues long. Trimming cost V 4 bases and J 7 bases, with 11 bases left between them. CDR1 is SGHDT and CDR2 is YYEEEE in the germline V gene. The CDR3 DNA is TGTGCCAGCAGCCCAGGGTTGGGTGGCTACACCTTC. Amino acids: CASSPGLGGYTF. The full variable domain, rest sourced from reference TRBV5-6 and TRBJ1-2, is DAGVTQSPTHLIKTRGQQVTLRCSPKSGHDTVSWYQQALGQGPQFIFQYYEEEERQRGNFPDRFSGHQFPNYSSELNVNALLLGDSALYLCASSPGLGGYTFGSGTRLTVV.

This sequence joins TRBV6-1 and TRBJ1-4, with a possible D match to TRBD1 (5 bases). Germline CDR1 is MNHNS and CDR2 is SASEGT. The CDR3 has 15 amino acids. Trimming stripped 5 bases from V and 3 bases from J, with 13 bases between. CDR3 DNA: TGTGCCAGCAGTTCTCAAGGGGTAGCTAATGAAAAACTGTTTTTT. Its translation: CASSSQGVANEKLFF.

This clone was seen a few times. The V gene is TRBV19, the J gene TRBJ1-2, with D maybe TRBD1 (5 bases). V lost 1 base and J lost 5, with 14 bases in between. This CDR3 is 15 amino acids long. Germline V gene lookup returns CDR1 LNHDA and CDR2 SQIVND (reference sequence). The CDR3 here is CASSIVRDGGYGYTF. The CDR3 DNA is TGTGCCAGTAGTATAGTTCGGGACGGGGGTTATGGCTACACCTTC.

V usage is TRBV5-4 and J usage is TRBJ1-2, with 8 bases aligning to TRBD1. After removal of 3 bases from V and 4 bases from J, the junction contained 5 bases not matched to a gene. CDR1 SGHNT and CDR2 YYREEE come from the germline V gene (reference sequence). The CDR3 runs 14 residues. The CDR3 region has the DNA TGTGCCAGCAGCTCTACAGGGGGGAGCTATGGCTACACCTTC. The encoded protein is CASSSTGGSYGYTF.

This chain's CDR3 is CASSPGTSGYNEQFF. CDR3 coding DNA: TGTGCCAGCAGCCCCGGGACTAGCGGTTACAATGAGCAGTTCTTC. This chain connects TRBV7-2 to TRBJ2-1; 11 positions agree with TRBD2. The length of the CDR3 is 15 residues. V lost 5 bases to trimming and J lost 4 bases; unmatched junction nucleotides: 4. Per the germline V gene, CDR1 is SGHTA and CDR2 is FQGNSA.

The chain links TRBV29-1 to TRBJ2-6, with D possibly matching TRBD1 (6 bases). V lost 6 bases, J lost 0 bases, and 15 bases lay in between. In germline, CDR1 is SQVTM, CDR2 ANQGSEA. This CDR3 has 16 amino acids. The CDR3 loop is CSVTGYLSSGANVLTF. The DNA for the CDR3 is TGCAGCGTCACAGGGTACCTGAGCTCTGGGGCCAACGTCCTGACTTTC.

The chain employs TRBV6-1 and TRBJ2-3, with D possibly being TRBD2 (5 bases). Germline CDR1 is MNHNS and CDR2 is SASEGT. CDR3 size: 14 residues. The V end lost 5 bases, the J end lost 4 bases, and 13 bases lay between the germline ends. CDR3 in amino acids: CASSLDYYSDTQYF. CDR3 coding DNA: TGTGCCAGCAGTCTCGACTATTACTCAGATACGCAGTATTTT.

The chain couples TRBV6-6 to TRBJ1-3, with D possibly matching TRBD1 (5 bases). V was shortened by 5 bases and J by 0 bases, with 14 bases between the two germline ends. Per germline, CDR1 MNHNY and CDR2 SVGAGI (reference sequence). The length of the CDR3 is 16 residues. CDR3 DNA: TGTGCCAGCAGTACCCCCCAGGGTCTCTCTGGAAACACCATATATTTT. This encodes CASSTPQGLSGNTIYF.

The genes are TRBV18 and TRBJ1-5, with 7 bases lining up with TRBD1. The CDR3 runs to 15 residues. Germline V lookup: CDR1 KGHSH, CDR2 LQKENI. The V and J ends lost 5 bases and 3 bases, in that order; junction bases with no gene match: 7. The CDR3 reads CASSGRDSINQPQHF. DNA for the CDR3: TGTGCCAGCTCAGGGCGGGACAGCATCAATCAGCCCCAGCATTTT.

The chain links TRBV5-1 to TRBJ2-1; 9 bases fit TRBD2. This CDR3 is 15 amino acids long. Per germline, CDR1 SGHRS and CDR2 YFSETQ. V shed 4 bases, J shed 4 bases, and the junction held 6 bases outside the gene matches. This chain's CDR3 is CASSVTSGSYNEQFF. In DNA form, the CDR3 reads TGCGCCAGCAGCGTGACTAGCGGAAGTTACAATGAGCAGTTCTTC.

The rearrangement joins TRBV28 to TRBJ2-5, with a tentative D call TRBD2 (6 bases). This CDR3 region has 15 residues. Deletions cut 5 bases from V and 0 bases from J, with 13 bases between. Germline CDR1 reads MDHEN; CDR2 reads SYDVKM. CDR3 protein: CASSRGTPYQETQYF. As DNA, the CDR3 is TGTGCCAGCAGTCGCGGGACTCCGTACCAAGAGACCCAGTACTTC.

This clone was seen only a few times. CDR3 in amino acids: CASSAQAGELFF. The CDR3 DNA follows: TGTGCCAGCAGTGCCCAAGCCGGGGAGCTGTTTTTT. The chain has TRBV2 and TRBJ2-2, with no clear D. V was pared by 4 bases and J by 6 bases, with 6 bases between. Germline CDR1 is SNHLY and CDR2 is FYNNEI. This CDR3 contains 12 residues. Variable domain in full (rest from reference TRBV2 and TRBJ2-2): EPEVTQTPSHQVTQMGQEVILRCVPISNHLYFYWYRQILGQKVEFLVSFYNNEISEKSEIFDDQFSVERPDGSNFTLKIRSTKLEDSAMYFCASSAQAGELFFGEGSRLTVL.

The chain has TRBV9 and TRBJ2-3, with 9 bases matching TRBD1. CDR1 is SGDLS, CDR2 YYNGEE, per germline. There are 18 residues in the CDR3. With V trimmed by 1 base and J by 0 bases, 9 bases remained unmatched. CDR3 sequence: CASSVRGQGTTSTDTQYF. For the CDR3, the DNA is TGTGCCAGCAGCGTAAGGGGACAGGGAACAACTAGCACAGATACGCAGTATTTT.

The chain is built from TRBV9 and TRBJ2-1; 7 nucleotides line up with TRBD2. The CDR3 sequence is 16 residues long. Germline assignment: CDR1 SGDLS and CDR2 YYNGEE. V trimming: 0 bases; J trimming: 6 bases; junction bases outside the gene matches: 9. In nucleotides, the CDR3 is TGTGCCAGCAGCGTAGGAGGGCTAGCGGAGCTCAATGAGCAGTTCTTC. Its protein product is CASSVGGLAELNEQFF.

This clone came up once. One junction end does not reproduce the germline sequence, and a read error may be involved. The V call is TRBV28, the J call TRBJ2-7; 13 positions match TRBD2. This CDR3 has 17 amino acids. Germline V gene sequence: CDR1 MDHEN, CDR2 SYDVKM. As DNA, the CDR3 is TGTGTCAGCAGGCCCCAGCCTCAGGGACTAGCGGGATACGAGCAGTACTTC. Residues: CVSRPQPQGLAGYEQYF.

The chain combines TRBV6-1 with TRBJ1-1, with D tentatively TRBD1 (5 bases). Germline assignment: CDR1 MNHNS and CDR2 SASEGT. The CDR3 extends over 13 amino acids. V lost 6 bases and J 1 base, leaving 9 bases between the germline ends. The CDR3 loop is CASSDQGNTEAFF. CDR3 coding DNA: TGTGCCAGCAGCGATCAGGGGAACACTGAAGCTTTCTTT.

J is TRBJ1-2 and V is TRBV7-9; possibly TRBD1 for D (6 bases). Germline V gene sequence: CDR1 SEHNR, CDR2 FQNEAQ (reference sequence). The CDR3 contains 13 residues. V dropped 6 bases and J dropped 8 bases, with 16 bases sitting between them. The CDR3 DNA follows: TGTGCCAGCAGAGAGGGGACACCGGAAGGCTACACCTTC. It encodes CASREGTPEGYTF.